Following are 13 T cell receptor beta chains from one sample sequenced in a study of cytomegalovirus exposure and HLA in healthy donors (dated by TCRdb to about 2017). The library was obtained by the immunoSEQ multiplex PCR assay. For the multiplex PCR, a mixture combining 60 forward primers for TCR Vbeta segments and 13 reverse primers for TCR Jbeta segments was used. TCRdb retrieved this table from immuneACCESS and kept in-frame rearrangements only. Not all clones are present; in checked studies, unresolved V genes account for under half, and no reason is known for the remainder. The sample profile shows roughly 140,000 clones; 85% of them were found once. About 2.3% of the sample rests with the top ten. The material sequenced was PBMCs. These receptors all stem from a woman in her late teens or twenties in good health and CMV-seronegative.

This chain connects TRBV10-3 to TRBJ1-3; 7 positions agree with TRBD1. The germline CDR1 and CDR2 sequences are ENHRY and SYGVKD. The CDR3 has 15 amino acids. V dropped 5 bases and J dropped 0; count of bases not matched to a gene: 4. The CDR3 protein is CAISLTGNSGNTIYF. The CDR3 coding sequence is TGTGCCATCAGTTTGACAGGGAACTCTGGAAACACCATATATTTT.

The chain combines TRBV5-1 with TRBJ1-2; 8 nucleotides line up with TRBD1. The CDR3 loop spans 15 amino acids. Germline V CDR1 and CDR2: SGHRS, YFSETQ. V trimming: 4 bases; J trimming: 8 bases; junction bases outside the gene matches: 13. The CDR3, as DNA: TGCGCCAGCAGCCCCACCACGGACAGGGAGTCGGGCTACACCTTC. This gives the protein CASSPTTDRESGYTF.

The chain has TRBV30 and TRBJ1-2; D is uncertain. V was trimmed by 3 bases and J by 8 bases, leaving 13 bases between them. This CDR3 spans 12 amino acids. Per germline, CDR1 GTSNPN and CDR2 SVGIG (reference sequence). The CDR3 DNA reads TGTGCCTGGAGGCCCAGGCTTAGGGGCTACACCTTC. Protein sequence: CAWRPRLRGYTF. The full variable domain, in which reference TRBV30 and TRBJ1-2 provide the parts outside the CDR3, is SQTIHQWPATLVQPVGSPLSLECTVEGTSNPNLYWYRQAAGRGLQLLFYSVGIGQISSEVPQNLSASRPQDRQFILSSKKLLLSDSGFYLCAWRPRLRGYTFGSGTRLTVV.

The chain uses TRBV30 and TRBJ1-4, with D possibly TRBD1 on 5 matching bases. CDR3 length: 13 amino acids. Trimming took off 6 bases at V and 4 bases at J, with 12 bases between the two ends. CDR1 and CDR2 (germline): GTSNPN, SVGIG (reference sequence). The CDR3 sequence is CACDGAFNEKLFF. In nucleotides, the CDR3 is TGTGCCTGCGATGGGGCCTTTAATGAAAAACTGTTTTTT. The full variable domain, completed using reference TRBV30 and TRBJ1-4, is SQTIHQWPATLVQPVGSPLSLECTVEGTSNPNLYWYRQAAGRGLQLLFYSVGIGQISSEVPQNLSASRPQDRQFILSSKKLLLSDSGFYLCACDGAFNEKLFFGSGTQLSVL.

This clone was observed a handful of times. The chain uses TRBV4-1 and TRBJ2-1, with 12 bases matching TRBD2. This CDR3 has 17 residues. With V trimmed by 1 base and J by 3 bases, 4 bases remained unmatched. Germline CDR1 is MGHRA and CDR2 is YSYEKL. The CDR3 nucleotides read TGCGCCAGCAGCCAAGGGACTAGCGGGGACCTCTACAATGAGCAGTTCTTC. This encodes CASSQGTSGDLYNEQFF.

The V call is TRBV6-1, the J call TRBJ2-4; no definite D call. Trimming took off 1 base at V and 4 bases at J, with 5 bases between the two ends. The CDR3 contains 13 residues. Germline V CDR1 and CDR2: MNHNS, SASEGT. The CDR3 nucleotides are TGTGCCAGCAGTGAAGTCCAGAAAAACATTCAGTACTTC. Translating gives CASSEVQKNIQYF.

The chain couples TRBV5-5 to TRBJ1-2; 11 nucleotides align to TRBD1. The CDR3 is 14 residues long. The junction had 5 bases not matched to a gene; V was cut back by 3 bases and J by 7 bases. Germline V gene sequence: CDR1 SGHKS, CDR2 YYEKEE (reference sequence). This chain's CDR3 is CASSSGQGASGYTF. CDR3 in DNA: TGTGCCAGCAGCTCTGGACAGGGGGCCTCTGGCTACACCTTC.

CDR3 bases: TGTGCCAGCAGTGCTCCTAGCGGGGGGGCCCCAGATACGCAGTATTTT. Translation: CASSAPSGGAPDTQYF. J is TRBJ2-3 and V is TRBV6-1; 12 bases line up with TRBD2. CDR1 MNHNS and CDR2 SASEGT come from the germline V gene. Trimming cost V 4 bases and J 4 bases; bases outside gene matches: 6. This CDR3 region has 16 residues.

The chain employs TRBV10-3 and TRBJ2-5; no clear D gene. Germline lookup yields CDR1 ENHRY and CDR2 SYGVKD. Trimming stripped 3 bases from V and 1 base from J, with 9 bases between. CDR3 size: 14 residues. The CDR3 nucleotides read TGTGCCATCAGTGATCCTCCCCGCCAAGAGACCCAGTACTTC. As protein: CAISDPPRQETQYF.

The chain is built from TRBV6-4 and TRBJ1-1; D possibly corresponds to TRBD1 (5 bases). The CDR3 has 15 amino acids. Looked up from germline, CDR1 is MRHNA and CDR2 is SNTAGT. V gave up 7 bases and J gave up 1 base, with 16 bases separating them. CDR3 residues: CASTPSPGGNTEAFF. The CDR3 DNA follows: TGTGCCAGCACCCCGAGCCCGGGGGGGAACACTGAAGCTTTCTTT.

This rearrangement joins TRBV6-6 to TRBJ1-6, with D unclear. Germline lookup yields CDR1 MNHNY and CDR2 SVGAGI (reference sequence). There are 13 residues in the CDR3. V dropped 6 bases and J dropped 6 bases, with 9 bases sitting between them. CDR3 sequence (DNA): TGTGCCAGCAGCAGACTGACTAATTCACCCCTCCACTTT. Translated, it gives CASSRLTNSPLHF.

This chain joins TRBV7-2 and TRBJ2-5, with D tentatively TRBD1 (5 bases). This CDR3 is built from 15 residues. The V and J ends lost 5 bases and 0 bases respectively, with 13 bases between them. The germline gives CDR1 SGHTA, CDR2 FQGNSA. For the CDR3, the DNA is TGTGCCAGCAGCCCGTCCTGGGGCAACCAAGAGACCCAGTACTTC. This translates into CASSPSWGNQETQYF.

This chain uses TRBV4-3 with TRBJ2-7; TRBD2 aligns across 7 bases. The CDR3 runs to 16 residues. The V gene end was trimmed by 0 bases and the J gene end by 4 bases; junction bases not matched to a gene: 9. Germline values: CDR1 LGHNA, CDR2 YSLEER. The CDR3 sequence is CASSQEYGTTFYEQYF. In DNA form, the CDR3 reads TGCGCCAGCAGCCAAGAGTACGGGACTACCTTTTACGAGCAGTACTTC.